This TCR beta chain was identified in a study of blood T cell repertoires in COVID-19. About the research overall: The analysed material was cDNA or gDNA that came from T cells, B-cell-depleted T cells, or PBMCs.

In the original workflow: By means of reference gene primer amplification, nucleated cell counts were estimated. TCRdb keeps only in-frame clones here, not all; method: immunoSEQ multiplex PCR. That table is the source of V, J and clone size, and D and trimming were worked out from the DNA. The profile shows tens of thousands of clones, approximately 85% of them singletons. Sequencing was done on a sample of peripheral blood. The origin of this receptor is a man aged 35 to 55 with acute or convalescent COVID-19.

The CDR3 reads CASSYDYHGSNYGYTF. CDR3 DNA: TGTGCCAGCAGTTACGACTACCACGGATCTAACTATGGCTACACCTTC. V gene TRBV6-2 or TRBV6-3 combines with J gene TRBJ1-2; D is undetermined. The CDR3 is 16 amino acids. V was cut by 2 bases and J by 0 bases, with 13 bases left in between. CDR1 and CDR2 (germline): MNHEY, SVGEGT.